What follows are 19 T cell receptor beta chains derived from one specimen sequenced in a study of T-cell memory formation after mild COVID-19. A single record per CDR3 protein comes from TCRdb applying MiXCR to the 5' RACE reads. The sample yields some 330,000 distinct CDR3 sequences, around 20% seen once. Specimen: PBMCs or a T cell subset sorted from them (not recorded which). These receptors were obtained from an adult woman who had mild COVID-19 (a few samples of this study predate the infection). Cell type and time point are not known.

The genes are TRBV12-3 or TRBV12-4 and TRBJ1-2; TRBD1 is a possible D gene (5 bases). The V end lost 9 bases, the J end lost 2 bases, and 16 bases lay between the germline ends. The CDR3 has 14 residues. CDR3 region: CASQRASGNYGYTF. CDR3 coding DNA: TGTGCCAGTCAGCGGGCCTCAGGGAACTATGGCTACACCTTC.

The chain recombines TRBV9 with TRBJ2-3; D unresolved. V lost 1 base to trimming and J lost 8 bases, with 8 bases between them. Germline CDR1 is SGDLS and CDR2 is YYNGEE. The CDR3 loop spans 12 amino acids. DNA of the CDR3: TGTGCCAGCAGCGTAAGGGAAGGTACGCAGTATTTT. Encoded protein: CASSVREGTQYF. The whole variable domain, filled in from reference TRBV9 and TRBJ2-3, reads DSGVTQTPKHLITATGQRVTLRCSPRSGDLSVYWYQQSLDQGLQFLIQYYNGEERAKGNILERFSAQQFPDLHSELNLSSLELGDSALYFCASSVREGTQYFGPGTRLTVL.

CDR3 loop: CASSHQQTLYEQYF. In DNA, the CDR3 is TGCGCCAGCAGCCATCAACAGACCCTATACGAGCAGTACTTC. V and J are TRBV4-1 and TRBJ2-7; no clear D. The germline V and J ends were trimmed by 3 bases and 4 bases, with 13 bases remaining between them. Looked up from germline, CDR1 is MGHRA and CDR2 is YSYEKL. The CDR3 runs 14 residues.

This chain joins TRBV30 and TRBJ2-7; TRBD1 agrees at 7 bases. CDR3 size: 14 residues. V was clipped by 0 bases and J by 5 bases; unmatched bases: 7. Looked up from germline, CDR1 is GTSNPN and CDR2 is SVGIG (reference sequence). The CDR3 region is CAWSVEGAVDEQYF. In DNA form, the CDR3 reads TGTGCCTGGAGTGTAGAGGGGGCGGTAGACGAGCAGTACTTC.

The V call is TRBV6-5, the J call TRBJ2-7, with 8 bases matching TRBD1. Trimming cost V 5 bases and J 5 bases; bases outside gene matches: 11. Germline CDR1 and CDR2: MNHEY and SVGAGI. CDR3 length equals 15 residues. CDR3 DNA: TGTGCCAGCAGTCTATGGGCAGGGGGCCTCGACGAGCAGTACTTC. The encoded protein is CASSLWAGGLDEQYF.

The chain employs TRBV5-6 and TRBJ2-1; D is undetermined. Looked up from germline, CDR1 is SGHDT and CDR2 is YYEEEE. V was shortened by 0 bases and J by 1 base, with 5 bases between the two germline ends. The CDR3 extends over 14 amino acids. Here the CDR3 DNA reads TGTGCCAGCAGCTTGGAACGGTCCTACAATGAGCAGTTCTTC. Protein product: CASSLERSYNEQFF.

This clonotype has only a few counts. This chain joins TRBV29-1 and TRBJ1-5, with TRBD1 as a possible D gene (6 bases). The CDR3 consists of 13 residues. Trimming took off 4 bases at V and 3 bases at J, with 10 bases between the two ends. The germline CDR1 and CDR2 sequences are SQVTM and ANQGSEA. In nucleotides, the CDR3 is TGCAGCGTTGGGACAGCTAACAATCAGCCCCAGCATTTT. It yields the protein CSVGTANNQPQHF.

The sample holds many counts of this clonotype. The V call is TRBV7-2, the J call TRBJ2-7, with TRBD2 matching 12 bases. This CDR3 region has 15 residues. The V gene's germline CDR1 is SGHTA and CDR2 FQGNSA. V lost 0 bases to trimming and J lost 6 bases; unmatched junction nucleotides: 3. CDR3 nucleotide sequence: TGTGCCAGCAGCTTAGCCGCTAGCGGGAGGGGCGAGCAGTACTTC. This sequence encodes CASSLAASGRGEQYF. The entire variable domain, with the rest obtained from reference TRBV7-2 and TRBJ2-7, is as follows: GAGVSQSPSNKVTEKGKDVELRCDPISGHTALYWYRQSLGQGLEFLIYFQGNSAPDKSGLPSDRFSAERTGGSVSTLTIQRTQQEDSAVYLCASSLAASGRGEQYFGPGTRLTVT.

V is TRBV7-2 and J is TRBJ2-1, with D possibly TRBD2 on 5 matching bases. This CDR3 comprises 16 residues. Trimming removed 2 bases at V and 0 bases at J, with 11 bases between. Germline V gene data show CDR1 as SGHTA and CDR2 as FQGNSA. CDR3 sequence: CASSLRPSPSYNEQFF. Here the CDR3 DNA reads TGTGCCAGCAGCTTAAGGCCTAGCCCCTCCTACAATGAGCAGTTCTTC.

The chain is built from TRBV12-3 or TRBV12-4 and TRBJ1-2, with TRBD1 matching 7 bases. This CDR3 has 14 residues. V lost 7 bases to trimming and J lost 11 bases; unmatched junction nucleotides: 16. This CDR3 reads CASNIDRATPTYTF. The CDR3 DNA sequence: TGTGCCAGCAATATCGACAGGGCAACTCCAACATACACCTTC.

This clonotype was recorded once. V and J are TRBV3-2 and TRBJ2-5; the table calls TRBD2, which could not be checked here. TRBV3-2 is classified as a pseudogene. The CDR3 spans 14 residues. The CDR3 DNA sequence: TGTGCCAGCAGCCGATCAGGGACTAGCGAGACCCAGTACTTC. Its protein product is CASSRSGTSETQYF.

The rearrangement joins TRBV18 to TRBJ2-7; no definite D call. Per germline, CDR1 KGHSH and CDR2 LQKENI. The CDR3 has 14 residues. Trimming stripped 3 bases from V and 7 bases from J, with 16 bases between. As DNA, the CDR3 is TGTGCCAGCTCACCCGGGCTTAGCCCTTGGGAGCAGTACTTC. Translated, it gives CASSPGLSPWEQYF.

V is TRBV12-3 or TRBV12-4 and J is TRBJ2-1; D possibly corresponds to TRBD2 (6 bases). CDR3 length: 14 residues. V was shortened by 5 bases and J by 6 bases, with 14 bases between the two germline ends. Here the CDR3 reads CASSLRSTSNEQFF. Written as DNA, the CDR3 is TGTGCCAGCAGTCTGCGTTCGACTAGCAATGAGCAGTTCTTC.

V and J are TRBV12-3 or TRBV12-4 and TRBJ1-1; possible D gene TRBD1, 6 bases. This CDR3 contains 15 residues. V dropped 7 bases and J dropped 1 base, with 16 bases sitting between them. This CDR3 reads CASTLWGAGNTEAFF. Written as DNA, the CDR3 is TGTGCCAGCACCTTATGGGGGGCGGGGAACACTGAAGCTTTCTTT.

This clonotype was found a few times. This rearrangement joins TRBV14 to TRBJ1-2; perhaps TRBD1 as D (5 bases). The CDR3 runs to 15 residues. CDR1 is SGHDN, CDR2 FVKESK, per germline. Trimming left V 0 bases short and J 2 bases short, with 10 bases between. The CDR3 loop reads CASSQDIQGNYGYTF. The CDR3 DNA reads as TGTGCCAGCAGCCAAGATATCCAGGGCAACTATGGCTACACCTTC.

This sequence joins TRBV28 and TRBJ2-1; D is possibly TRBD2 (5 bases). Trimming removed 7 bases from V and 6 bases from J, with 10 bases in between. CDR3 length equals 12 residues. Germline CDR1 reads MDHEN; CDR2 reads SYDVKM. The DNA of the CDR3 is TGTGCCAGCACTGAGGGCCGCAATGAGCAGTTCTTC. Residues: CASTEGRNEQFF.

This clonotype was detected a few times. This chain uses TRBV7-9 with TRBJ1-2, with TRBD1 as a possible D gene (5 bases). In germline, CDR1 is SEHNR, CDR2 FQNEAQ (reference sequence). CDR3 length equals 13 residues. Between the trimmed V and J ends, which lost 3 bases and 8 bases, there was a span of 13 bases. This CDR3 is CASSLGPLAGYTF. Written as DNA, the CDR3 is TGTGCCAGCAGCTTGGGGCCCCTCGCGGGCTACACCTTC.

The chain uses TRBV5-1 and TRBJ1-1; a possible D gene is TRBD1 (6 bases). The CDR3 has 15 amino acids. Trimming removed 1 base from V and 1 base from J, with 11 bases in between. The V gene's germline CDR1 is SGHRS and CDR2 YFSETQ. The chain's CDR3 is CASSLFGGENTEAFF. The CDR3 nucleotides read TGCGCCAGCAGCTTGTTTGGGGGCGAGAACACTGAAGCTTTCTTT. The full variable domain, with the rest looked up from reference TRBV5-1 and TRBJ1-1, is KAGVTQTPRYLIKTRGQQVTLSCSPISGHRSVSWYQQTPGQGLQFLFEYFSETQRNKGNFPGRFSGRQFSNSRSEMNVSTLELGDSALYLCASSLFGGENTEAFFGQGTRLTVV.

Only a few counts were recorded for this clonotype. The rearrangement links TRBV20-1 to TRBJ2-7; D ambiguous. V lost 5 bases and J lost 4, with 15 bases in between. The CDR3 extends over 13 amino acids. The germline gives CDR1 DFQATT, CDR2 SNEGSKA (reference sequence). DNA for the CDR3: TGCAGTGCTGGCCGGCCCACGGTATACGAGCAGTACTTC. Translated, it gives CSAGRPTVYEQYF.